Following are 23 T cell receptor beta chains from one sample sequenced in a study of T cell changes during pregnancy in multiple sclerosis. Clones were read by immunoSEQ multiplex PCR, and TCRdb kept only the in-frame ones, dropping some. The sample comprises approximately 40,000 clones, around nine tenths of which are singletons, and roughly 0.7% rests with the top ten. Source: CD4+ T cells from peripheral blood mononuclear cells, taken before pregnancy. The receptor source for this set is a female donor with multiple sclerosis, enrolled in a pregnancy study.

The chain carries TRBV6-1 and TRBJ1-2; 11 bases match TRBD1. Losses at the gene ends were 3 bases for V and 4 bases for J; bases not matched to a gene: 4. CDR3 length: 15 amino acids. CDR1 and CDR2 from the germline V gene are MNHNS and SASEGT. The CDR3 bases are TGTGCCAGCAGTGACCGGGACAGGGGGACCTATGGCTACACCTTC. Translation: CASSDRDRGTYGYTF.

The V gene is TRBV11-1, the J gene TRBJ2-5, with 11 bases that match TRBD2. The CDR3 has 17 residues. Germline V gene sequence: CDR1 SGHAT, CDR2 FQDESV (reference sequence). V lost 5 bases, J lost 3 bases, and 11 bases stayed unmatched. The CDR3 here is CASSPGTSGGPEETQYF. The DNA of the CDR3 is TGTGCCAGCAGCCCCGGTACTAGCGGGGGCCCGGAAGAGACCCAGTACTTC.

The V and J genes are TRBV5-1 and TRBJ1-1; unclear D gene. The CDR3 loop spans 14 amino acids. V lost 1 base and J 3 bases, leaving 10 bases between the germline ends. The germline gives CDR1 SGHRS, CDR2 YFSETQ. The CDR3: CASSLRSFDTEAFF. CDR3 in DNA: TGCGCCAGCAGCTTGCGAAGCTTTGACACTGAAGCTTTCTTT. The full variable domain, its missing parts supplied by reference TRBV5-1 and TRBJ1-1, is KAGVTQTPRYLIKTRGQQVTLSCSPISGHRSVSWYQQTPGQGLQFLFEYFSETQRNKGNFPGRFSGRQFSNSRSEMNVSTLELGDSALYLCASSLRSFDTEAFFGQGTRLTVV.

The rearrangement uses TRBV7-9 and TRBJ1-1; D not resolved. The V end lost 7 bases, the J end lost 5 bases, and 8 bases lay between the germline ends. This CDR3 contains 11 residues. Per the germline V gene, CDR1 is SEHNR and CDR2 is FQNEAQ (reference sequence). CDR3 nucleotide sequence: TGTGCCAGCACCGTGAGGACTGAAGCTTTCTTT. It codes for CASTVRTEAFF.

The chain employs TRBV14 and TRBJ1-2; D not certain. Germline CDR1 is SGHDN and CDR2 is FVKESK. Trimming cost V 0 bases and J 8 bases, with 16 bases left between them. The CDR3 loop spans 15 amino acids. The CDR3 sequence: CASSQEIGRSWGYTF. The DNA for the CDR3 is TGTGCCAGCAGCCAAGAAATAGGGAGAAGTTGGGGCTACACCTTC.

This clone was counted a single time. V usage is TRBV2 and J usage is TRBJ1-5; 8 bases are shared with TRBD1. The CDR3 sequence is 23 residues long. Germline-derived CDR1 and CDR2 are SNHLY and FYNNEI. The trim removed 6 bases at V and 0 bases at J, leaving 28 bases unmatched. CDR3 sequence: CASSELDRAYGRGGIYSNQPQHF. The CDR3 coding sequence is TGTGCCAGCAGCGAGCTGGACAGGGCCTATGGGAGGGGGGGGATTTATAGCAATCAGCCCCAGCATTTT.

This clone was picked up one time. The chain joins TRBV6-4 to TRBJ2-2; TRBD1 matches at 7 bases. The CDR3 contains 15 residues. Germline V lookup: CDR1 MRHNA, CDR2 SNTAGT. The J segment lost 0 bases and the V segment lost 4 bases, leaving 2 bases of the junction unmatched. The CDR3: CASSATGANTGELFF. CDR3 nucleotide sequence: TGTGCCAGCAGTGCCACAGGGGCGAACACCGGGGAGCTGTTTTTT.

This rearrangement joins TRBV10-3 to TRBJ2-5, with TRBD2 identical over 9 bases. The CDR3 has 14 amino acids. The junction had 7 bases not matched to a gene; V was cut back by 7 bases and J by 4 bases. Per the germline V gene, CDR1 is ENHRY and CDR2 is SYGVKD. CDR3 nucleotides: TGTGCCATCAATGCGGGAGGGCCAGGAGAGACCCAGTACTTC. Its translation: CAINAGGPGETQYF.

The CDR3 here is CASSAGVGSYEQYF. CDR3 DNA: TGTGCCAGCAGTGCGGGGGTGGGGTCCTACGAGCAGTACTTC. The chain has TRBV6-1 and TRBJ2-7; perhaps TRBD2 as D (6 bases). This CDR3 spans 14 amino acids. Germline assignment: CDR1 MNHNS and CDR2 SASEGT. Trimming removed 4 bases from V and 1 base from J, with 11 bases in between.

The V call is TRBV4-1, the J call TRBJ2-1, with 13 positions matching TRBD2. CDR1 is MGHRA and CDR2 is YSYEKL in the germline V gene. V lost 3 bases and J lost 8; bases outside the gene matches: 10. This CDR3 region has 17 residues. CDR3 in DNA: TGCGCCAGCAGCCACCTCTCTACTAGCGGGGGGGCCTATGAGCAGTTCTTC. Amino acid sequence: CASSHLSTSGGAYEQFF.

V is TRBV10-3 and J is TRBJ2-3; perhaps TRBD2 as D (7 bases). Trimming left V 0 bases short and J 6 bases short, with 13 bases between. This CDR3 is built from 15 residues. Germline values: CDR1 ENHRY, CDR2 SYGVKD. Here the CDR3 reads CAISESEGGKDTQYF. In nucleotides, the CDR3 is TGTGCCATCAGTGAGTCGGAGGGGGGGAAGGATACGCAGTATTTT.

The CDR3: CASSLGVAGGSYEQYF. In DNA form, the CDR3 reads TGTGCCAGCAGCTTAGGGGTAGCGGGGGGTTCCTACGAGCAGTACTTC. The chain recombines TRBV7-6 with TRBJ2-7; TRBD2 matches 10 bases. Germline loops: CDR1 SGHVS, CDR2 FNYEAQ. V lost 1 base to trimming and J lost 1 base; unmatched junction nucleotides: 4. The CDR3 covers 16 residues.

With respect to this clone: An end of the junction does not agree with germline; a read error may underlie this. This sequence joins TRBV18 and TRBJ1-2, with D tentatively TRBD1 (5 bases). CDR3 length equals 13 residues. In germline, CDR1 is KGHSH, CDR2 LQKENI. The CDR3 sequence: CASSPPGRYGYTF. DNA for the CDR3: TGTGCCAGCTCGCCACCGGGGCGTTATGGCTACACCTTC. Full variable domain (missing parts from reference TRBV18 and TRBJ1-2): NAGVMQNPRHLVRRRGQEARLRCSPMKGHSHVYWYRQLPEEGLKFMVYLQKENIIDESGMPKERFSAEFPKEGPSILRIQQVVRGDSAAYFCASSPPGRYGYTFGSGTRLTVV.

The chain links TRBV7-3 to TRBJ2-1, with 8 positions matching TRBD2. Germline-derived CDR1 and CDR2 are SGHTA and FQGTGA. Unmatched junction bases numbered 16, after V lost 10 bases and J lost 2 bases. There are 17 residues in the CDR3. CDR3 DNA sequence: TGTGCCACCGGAGGGCCCCCTGAGCGGGAGCCCTACAATGAGCAGTTCTTC. Translating it yields CATGGPPEREPYNEQFF.

J is TRBJ2-7 and V is TRBV14; 7 positions agree with TRBD1. Germline CDR1 SGHDN, CDR2 FVKESK. This CDR3 spans 15 amino acids. V shed 4 bases, J shed 0 bases, and the junction held 6 bases outside the gene matches. The DNA of the CDR3 is TGTGCCAGCAGCCTCCGACAGGGTATCTCCTACGAGCAGTACTTC. This translates into CASSLRQGISYEQYF.

The sample holds a few counts of this clone. J is TRBJ2-7 and V is TRBV4-2; 15 nucleotides agree with TRBD2. The CDR3 length is 18 residues. The V gene end was trimmed by 1 base and the J gene end by 1 base; junction bases not matched to a gene: 5. CDR1 LGHNA and CDR2 YNFKEQ come from the germline V gene. The CDR3 nucleotides are TGTGCCAGCAGCCAAGCTCGGACTAGCGGGGGGGGATCCTACGAGCAGTACTTC. This translates into CASSQARTSGGGSYEQYF.

The chain couples TRBV7-6 to TRBJ2-1; the match to TRBD2 covers 12 bases. V was clipped by 5 bases and J by 0 bases; unmatched bases: 5. The length of the CDR3 is 17 residues. CDR1 and CDR2 (germline): SGHVS, FNYEAQ. CDR3 sequence reads: CASSVTSGGSSYNEQFF. CDR3 coding DNA: TGTGCCAGCAGCGTGACTAGCGGGGGTAGCTCCTACAATGAGCAGTTCTTC. Using reference TRBV7-6 and TRBJ2-1 for the parts outside the CDR3, the full variable domain is GAGVSQSPRYKVTKRGQDVALRCDPISGHVSLYWYRQALGQGPEFLTYFNYEAQQDKSGLPNDRFSAERPEGSISTLTIQRTEQRDSAMYRCASSVTSGGSSYNEQFFGPGTRLTVL.

CDR3 sequence reads: CASSFSGGETQYF. Written as DNA, the CDR3 is TGCGCCAGCAGCTTCTCAGGGGGAGAGACCCAGTACTTC. The genes are TRBV5-1 and TRBJ2-5; 7 bases align to TRBD1. The CDR3 spans 13 residues. Germline CDR1 and CDR2: SGHRS and YFSETQ. The V gene end was trimmed by 2 bases and the J gene end by 4 bases; junction bases not matched to a gene: 2. Full variable domain (remainder filled in from reference TRBV5-1 and TRBJ2-5): KAGVTQTPRYLIKTRGQQVTLSCSPISGHRSVSWYQQTPGQGLQFLFEYFSETQRNKGNFPGRFSGRQFSNSRSEMNVSTLELGDSALYLCASSFSGGETQYFGPGTRLLVL.

In DNA form, the CDR3 reads TGCGCCAGCAGCTTGGCCCCGAGCGGGGGGTACAATGAGCAGTTCTTC. This sequence encodes CASSLAPSGGYNEQFF. The chain carries TRBV5-1 and TRBJ2-1; 9 bases fit TRBD2. CDR3 size: 16 residues. Unmatched junction bases numbered 5, after V lost 0 bases and J lost 4 bases. Looked up from germline, CDR1 is SGHRS and CDR2 is YFSETQ. Looking up the rest from reference TRBV5-1 and TRBJ2-1 gives the full variable domain: KAGVTQTPRYLIKTRGQQVTLSCSPISGHRSVSWYQQTPGQGLQFLFEYFSETQRNKGNFPGRFSGRQFSNSRSEMNVSTLELGDSALYLCASSLAPSGGYNEQFFGPGTRLTVL.

The CDR3 region has the DNA TGCGCCAGCAGCCAAATTGGCCGGGACAGGGTCTACGAGCAGTACTTC. It encodes CASSQIGRDRVYEQYF. The chain links TRBV4-1 to TRBJ2-7; TRBD1 aligns across 9 bases. The CDR3 spans 16 residues. Losses at the gene ends were 2 bases for V and 3 bases for J; bases not matched to a gene: 8. Germline V gene lookup returns CDR1 MGHRA and CDR2 YSYEKL.

V is TRBV6-4 and J is TRBJ2-3; 10 nucleotides agree with TRBD2. V lost 6 bases to trimming and J lost 6 bases; unmatched junction nucleotides: 6. Germline loops: CDR1 MRHNA, CDR2 SNTAGT. The CDR3 runs 14 residues. The CDR3 spells CASSEAGGRDTQYF. In nucleotides, the CDR3 is TGTGCCAGCAGCGAAGCGGGAGGGCGGGATACGCAGTATTTT.

J is TRBJ2-5 and V is TRBV5-1; D gene uncertain. Germline V gives CDR1 SGHRS, CDR2 YFSETQ. V was trimmed by 1 base and J by 5 bases, leaving 15 bases between them. This CDR3 has 15 residues. In DNA form, the CDR3 reads TGCGCCAGCAGCTTGACACCACCACCTCAGGAGACCCAGTACTTC. This codes for CASSLTPPPQETQYF.

The rearrangement uses TRBV28 and TRBJ2-1; D is possibly TRBD2 (5 bases). Looked up from germline, CDR1 is MDHEN and CDR2 is SYDVKM. This CDR3 is built from 14 residues. Trimming pared 6 bases from V and 5 bases from J, leaving 14 bases between. Here the CDR3 DNA reads TGTGCCAGCAGCCGCCGGAGCGGCCACAATGAGCAGTTCTTC. Amino acids: CASSRRSGHNEQFF.